Each of the 12 T cell receptor beta chains below was sequenced from the same sample in a study of OX40 agonist ivuxolimab in advanced cancers. The method was immunoSEQ multiplex PCR; TCRdb's version includes in-frame clones alone and lacks a portion of them. This table has some 64,000 clones, roughly 87% appearing once. This specimen was CD4+ or CD8+ T cells sorted from blood, taken in a trial of the OX40 agonist ivuxolimab. All receptors come from an adult with an advanced solid tumor such as melanoma, head and neck, liver or kidney cancer.

This chain connects TRBV18 to TRBJ2-7, with 10 bases aligning to TRBD1. Looked up from germline, CDR1 is KGHSH and CDR2 is LQKENI. This CDR3 spans 15 amino acids. V was pared by 0 bases and J by 5 bases, with 4 bases of the junction left unmatched. CDR3 coding DNA: TGTGCCAGCTCACCACCGGGACAGGGGACCCACGAGCAGTACTTC. Amino acids: CASSPPGQGTHEQYF.

J is TRBJ1-4 and V is TRBV10-3; 8 positions match TRBD1. Germline V gene data show CDR1 as ENHRY and CDR2 as SYGVKD. The V segment lost 11 bases and the J segment 0 bases; nucleotides outside the gene matches: 8. The CDR3 runs 15 residues. This chain's CDR3 is CAARPTGATNEKLFF. The DNA of the CDR3 is TGTGCCGCCCGCCCGACAGGGGCAACTAATGAAAAACTGTTTTTT.

This sequence joins TRBV7-8 and TRBJ2-7; TRBD2 matches at 7 bases. The CDR3 runs to 13 residues. Germline V gene data show CDR1 as SGHVS and CDR2 as FQNEAQ. Trimming took 5 bases from V and 7 from J; bases not matched to a gene: 8. This CDR3 is CASSPSMGGEQYF. The CDR3 region has the DNA TGTGCCAGCAGCCCCTCGATGGGGGGGGAGCAGTACTTC.

This clone was observed a single time. The chain combines TRBV9 with TRBJ2-3; D is tentatively TRBD1 or TRBD2 (5 bases each). Germline V gene lookup returns CDR1 SGDLS and CDR2 YYNGEE. V was shortened by 1 base and J by 1 base, with 13 bases between the two germline ends. This CDR3 has 16 amino acids. In nucleotides, the CDR3 is TGTGCCAGCAGCGTACGTGGGACGGGTCGCACAGATACGCAGTATTTT. Translation: CASSVRGTGRTDTQYF.

The chain employs TRBV6-1 and TRBJ1-2; D uncertain. The CDR3 contains 16 residues. Trimming removed 1 base at V and 0 bases at J, with 12 bases between. The germline V gene has CDR1 MNHNS and CDR2 SASEGT. The CDR3 is CASSEGYYGSNYGYTF. CDR3 in DNA: TGTGCCAGCAGTGAAGGCTATTACGGCTCTAACTATGGCTACACCTTC.

The chain couples TRBV9 to TRBJ2-3, with 7 bases aligning to TRBD1. The junction had 8 bases not matched to a gene; V was cut back by 3 bases and J by 4 bases. CDR1 is SGDLS and CDR2 is YYNGEE in the germline V gene. The CDR3 sequence is 15 residues long. The CDR3 spells CASSAPTGIPDTQYF. CDR3 in DNA: TGTGCCAGCAGCGCTCCGACAGGGATTCCAGATACGCAGTATTTT.

The J gene is TRBJ2-3, the V gene TRBV2; the D gene is possibly TRBD1 (5 bases). V was trimmed by 6 bases and J by 1 base, leaving 8 bases between them. The germline V gene has CDR1 SNHLY and CDR2 FYNNEI. The CDR3 runs to 13 residues. The CDR3 region is CASRKTGTDTQYF. CDR3 DNA sequence: TGTGCCAGCAGAAAGACAGGCACAGATACGCAGTATTTT. The full variable domain, rest sourced from reference TRBV2 and TRBJ2-3, is EPEVTQTPSHQVTQMGQEVILRCVPISNHLYFYWYRQILGQKVEFLVSFYNNEISEKSEIFDDQFSVERPDGSNFTLKIRSTKLEDSAMYFCASRKTGTDTQYFGPGTRLTVL.

This clone was counted a single time. The V call is TRBV5-4, the J call TRBJ2-5; D is unresolved. Germline V gene lookup returns CDR1 SGHNT and CDR2 YYREEE (reference sequence). V lost 0 bases to trimming and J lost 1 base, with 7 bases between them. This CDR3 is 14 amino acids long. CDR3 sequence reads: CASSLASVQETQYF. The CDR3 DNA follows: TGTGCCAGCAGCTTGGCCTCAGTCCAAGAGACCCAGTACTTC. The full variable domain, with the rest looked up from reference TRBV5-4 and TRBJ2-5, is ETGVTQSPTHLIKTRGQQVTLRCSSQSGHNTVSWYQQALGQGPQFIFQYYREEENGRGNFPPRFSGLQFPNYSSELNVNALELDDSALYLCASSLASVQETQYFGPGTRLLVL.

This clone was picked up a small number of times. This chain connects TRBV6-4 to TRBJ1-1; no clear D. Trimming took off 4 bases at V and 1 base at J, with 7 bases between the two ends. Per germline, CDR1 MRHNA and CDR2 SNTAGT. The CDR3 extends over 13 amino acids. CDR3 in DNA: TGTGCCAGCAGTGTTAACGAGAACACTGAAGCTTTCTTT. Residues: CASSVNENTEAFF.

The genes are TRBV6-1 and TRBJ2-7; a weak D match, TRBD2 (5 bases). The germline gives CDR1 MNHNS, CDR2 SASEGT. The CDR3 extends over 13 amino acids. Trimming removed 8 bases at V and 2 bases at J, with 13 bases between. The CDR3 DNA follows: TGTGCCAGCGGAGGACTGACCGCCTACGAGCAGTACTTC. It codes for CASGGLTAYEQYF.

The chain uses TRBV5-4 and TRBJ2-7; possible D gene TRBD1, 6 bases. CDR3 length: 14 amino acids. Germline V lookup: CDR1 SGHNT, CDR2 YYREEE (reference sequence). V was cut by 0 bases and J by 0 bases, with 7 bases left in between. The CDR3 region is CASSLEGHSYEQYF. The CDR3 region has the DNA TGTGCCAGCAGCTTGGAGGGACACTCCTACGAGCAGTACTTC.

The chain couples TRBV6-5 to TRBJ1-3; no clear D. This CDR3 region has 15 residues. The V gene's germline CDR1 is MNHEY and CDR2 SVGAGI. The germline V and J ends were trimmed by 0 bases and 2 bases, with 8 bases remaining between them. This CDR3 reads CASSYSIQTGNTIYF. In DNA form, the CDR3 reads TGTGCCAGCAGTTACTCGATACAAACTGGAAACACCATATATTTT.